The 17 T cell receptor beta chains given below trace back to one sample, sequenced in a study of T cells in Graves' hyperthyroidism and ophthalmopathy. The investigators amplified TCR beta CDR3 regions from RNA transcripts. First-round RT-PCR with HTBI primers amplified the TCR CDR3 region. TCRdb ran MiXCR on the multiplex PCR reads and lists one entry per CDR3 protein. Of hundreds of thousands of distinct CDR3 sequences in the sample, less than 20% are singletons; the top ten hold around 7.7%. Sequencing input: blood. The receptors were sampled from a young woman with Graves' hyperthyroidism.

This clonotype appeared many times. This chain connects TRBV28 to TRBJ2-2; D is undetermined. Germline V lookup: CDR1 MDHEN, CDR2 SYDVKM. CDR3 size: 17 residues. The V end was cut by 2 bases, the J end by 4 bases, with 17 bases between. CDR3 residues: CASSLGWARASTGELFF. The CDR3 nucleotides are TGTGCCAGCAGTTTAGGATGGGCGAGAGCATCCACCGGGGAGCTGTTTTTT.

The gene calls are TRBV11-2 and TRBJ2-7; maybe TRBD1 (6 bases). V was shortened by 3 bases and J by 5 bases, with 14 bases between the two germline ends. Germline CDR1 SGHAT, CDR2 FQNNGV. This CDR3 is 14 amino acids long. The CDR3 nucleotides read TGTGCCAGCAGCTTCACGACAGGTTGGGACGAGCAGTACTTC. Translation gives CASSFTTGWDEQYF.

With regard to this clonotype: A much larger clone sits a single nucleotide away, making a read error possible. CDR3 region: CASSLRPPTEQFF. DNA for the CDR3: TGTGCCAGCAGCCTAAGGCCTCCCACAGAGCAGTTCTTC. J is TRBJ2-1 and V is TRBV4-2; no firm D call. The germline gives CDR1 LGHNA, CDR2 YNFKEQ. Between the trimmed V and J ends, which lost 4 bases and 10 bases, there was a span of 14 bases. This CDR3 is built from 13 residues.

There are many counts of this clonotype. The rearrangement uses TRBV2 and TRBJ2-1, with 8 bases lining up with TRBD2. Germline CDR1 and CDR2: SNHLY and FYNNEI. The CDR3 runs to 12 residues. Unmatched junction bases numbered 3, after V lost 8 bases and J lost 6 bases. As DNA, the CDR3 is TGTGCCAGCTTCGGACTAGCCAATGAGCAGTTCTTC. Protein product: CASFGLANEQFF.

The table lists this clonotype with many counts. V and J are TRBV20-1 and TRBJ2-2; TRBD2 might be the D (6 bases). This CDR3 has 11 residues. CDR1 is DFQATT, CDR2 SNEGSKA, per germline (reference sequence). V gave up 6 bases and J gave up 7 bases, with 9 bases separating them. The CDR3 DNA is TGCAGTGCGCGGGGTGGCGGGGAGCTGTTTTTT. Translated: CSARGGGELFF.

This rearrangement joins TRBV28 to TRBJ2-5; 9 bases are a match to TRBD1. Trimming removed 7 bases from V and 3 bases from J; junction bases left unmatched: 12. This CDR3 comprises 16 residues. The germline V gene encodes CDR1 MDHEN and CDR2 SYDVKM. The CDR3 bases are TGTGCCAGCAACTACCGGGACAGGGAATTGGAAGAGACCCAGTACTTC. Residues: CASNYRDRELEETQYF.

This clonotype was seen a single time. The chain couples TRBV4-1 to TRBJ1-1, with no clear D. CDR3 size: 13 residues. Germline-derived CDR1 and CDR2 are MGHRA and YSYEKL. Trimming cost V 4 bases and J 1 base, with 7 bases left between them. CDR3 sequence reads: CASSPVPNTEAFF. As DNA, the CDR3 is TGCGCCAGCAGCCCCGTCCCGAACACTGAAGCTTTCTTT.

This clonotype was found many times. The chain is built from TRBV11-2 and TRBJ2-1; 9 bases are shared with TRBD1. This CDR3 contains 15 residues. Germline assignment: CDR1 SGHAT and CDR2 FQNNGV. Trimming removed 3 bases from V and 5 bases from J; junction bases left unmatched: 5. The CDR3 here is CASSLDRGHHNEQFF. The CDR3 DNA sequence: TGTGCCAGCAGCTTGGACAGGGGACACCACAATGAGCAGTTCTTC.

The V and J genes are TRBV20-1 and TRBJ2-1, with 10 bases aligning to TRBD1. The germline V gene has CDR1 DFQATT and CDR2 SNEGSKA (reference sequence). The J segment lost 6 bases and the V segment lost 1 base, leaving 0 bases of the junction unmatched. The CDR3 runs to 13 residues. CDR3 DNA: TGCAGTGCTAGAGGGACAGGGGGCAATGAGCAGTTCTTC. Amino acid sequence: CSARGTGGNEQFF.

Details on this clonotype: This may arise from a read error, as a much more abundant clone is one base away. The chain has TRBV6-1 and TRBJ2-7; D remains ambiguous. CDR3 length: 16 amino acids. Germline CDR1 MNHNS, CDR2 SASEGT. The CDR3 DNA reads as TGTACCAGCAGTAGGTATGGGCAGACAACCTCCTACGAGCAGTACTTC. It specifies CTSSRYGQTTSYEQYF.

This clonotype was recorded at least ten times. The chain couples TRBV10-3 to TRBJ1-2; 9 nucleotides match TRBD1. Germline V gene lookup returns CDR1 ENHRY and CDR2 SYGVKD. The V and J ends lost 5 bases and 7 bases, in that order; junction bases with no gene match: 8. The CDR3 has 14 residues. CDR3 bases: TGTGCCATCAGTTCCGGGACAGGGAAGGTTGGCTACACCTTC. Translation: CAISSGTGKVGYTF.

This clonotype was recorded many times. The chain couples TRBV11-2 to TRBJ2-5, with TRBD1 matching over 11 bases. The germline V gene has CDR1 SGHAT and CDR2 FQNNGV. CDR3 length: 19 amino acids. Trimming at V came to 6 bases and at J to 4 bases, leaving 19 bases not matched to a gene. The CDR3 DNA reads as TGTGCCAGCAGGGGAGGACAGGGGGCCCTAGGAGCCAAGGGAGAGACCCAGTACTTC. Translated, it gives CASRGGQGALGAKGETQYF.

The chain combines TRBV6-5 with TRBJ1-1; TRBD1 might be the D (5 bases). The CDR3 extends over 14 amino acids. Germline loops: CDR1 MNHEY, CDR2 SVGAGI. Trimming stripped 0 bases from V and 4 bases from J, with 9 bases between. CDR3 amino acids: CASSYSSGGTEAFF. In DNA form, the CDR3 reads TGTGCCAGCAGTTACTCGAGCGGGGGCACTGAAGCTTTCTTT.

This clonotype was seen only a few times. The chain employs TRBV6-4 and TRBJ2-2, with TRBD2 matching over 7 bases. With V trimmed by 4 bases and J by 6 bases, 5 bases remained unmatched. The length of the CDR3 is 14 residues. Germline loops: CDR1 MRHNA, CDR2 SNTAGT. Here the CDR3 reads CASSGGLVPGELFF. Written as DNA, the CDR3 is TGTGCCAGCAGTGGCGGACTAGTACCCGGGGAGCTGTTTTTT.

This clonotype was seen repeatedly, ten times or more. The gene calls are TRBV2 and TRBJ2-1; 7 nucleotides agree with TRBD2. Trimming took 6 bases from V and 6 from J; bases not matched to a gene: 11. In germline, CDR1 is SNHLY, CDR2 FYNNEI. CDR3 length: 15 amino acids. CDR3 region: CASSLSGTGGNEQFF. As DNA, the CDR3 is TGTGCCAGCAGCCTGAGCGGGACTGGGGGCAATGAGCAGTTCTTC.

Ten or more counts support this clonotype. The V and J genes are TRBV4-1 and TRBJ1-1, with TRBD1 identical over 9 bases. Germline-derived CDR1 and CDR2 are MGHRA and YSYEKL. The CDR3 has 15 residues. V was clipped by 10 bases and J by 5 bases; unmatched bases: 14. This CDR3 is CATKNPTGGITEAFF. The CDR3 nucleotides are TGCGCCACCAAGAATCCGACAGGGGGGATAACTGAAGCTTTCTTT.

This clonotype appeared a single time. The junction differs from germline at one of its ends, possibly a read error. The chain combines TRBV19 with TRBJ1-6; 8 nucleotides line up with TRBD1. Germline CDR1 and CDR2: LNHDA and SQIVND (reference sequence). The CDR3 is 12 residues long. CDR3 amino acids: CAGGTGNSPPHF. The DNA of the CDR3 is TGTGCCGGTGGGACAGGCAATTCACCCCCCCACTTT.